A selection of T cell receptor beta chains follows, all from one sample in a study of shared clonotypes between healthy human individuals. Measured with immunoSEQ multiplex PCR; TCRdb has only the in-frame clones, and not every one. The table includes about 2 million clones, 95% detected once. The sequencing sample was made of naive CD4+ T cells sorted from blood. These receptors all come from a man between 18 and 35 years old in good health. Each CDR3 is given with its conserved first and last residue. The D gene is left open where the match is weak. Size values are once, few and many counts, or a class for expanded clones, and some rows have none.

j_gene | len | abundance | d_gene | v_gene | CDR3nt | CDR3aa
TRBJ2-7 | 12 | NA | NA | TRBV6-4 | TGTGCCAGCAGTGGAGGCGCCTACGAGCAGTACTTC | CASSGGAYEQYF
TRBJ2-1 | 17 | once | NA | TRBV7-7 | TGTGCTAGCAGCTTAGGGCCAGGGTTAAGCACCTACAATGAGCAGTTCTTC | CASSLGPGLSTYNEQFF
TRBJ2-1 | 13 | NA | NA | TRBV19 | TGTGCCAGTAGTCCCACGGGGTACAATGAGCAGTTCTTC | CASSPTGYNEQFF
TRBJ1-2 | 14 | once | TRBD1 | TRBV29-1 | TGCAGCGCACGGGACAGGGGAAATTTCTATGGCTACACCTTC | CSARDRGNFYGYTF
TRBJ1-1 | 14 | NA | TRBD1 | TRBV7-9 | TGTGCCAGCAGCCAGGGACAGAAGAACACTGAAGCTTTCTTT | CASSQGQKNTEAFF
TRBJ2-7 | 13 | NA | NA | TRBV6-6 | TGTGCCAGCAGTTCGCTAGGGGGCTACGAGCAGTACTTC | CASSSLGGYEQYF
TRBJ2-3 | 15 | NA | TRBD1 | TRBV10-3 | TGTGCCGCAGGTCCGGGACAGGGTGACGGGAATACGCAGTATTTT | CAAGPGQGDGNTQYF
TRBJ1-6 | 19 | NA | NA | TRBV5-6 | TGTGCCAGCAGCTTGGTGGGCCGCCCGGGGGGCTCCTATAATTCACCCCTCCACTTT | CASSLVGRPGGSYNSPLHF
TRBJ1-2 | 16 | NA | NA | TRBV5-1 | TGCGCCAGCAGCTTGGGGGGAGCAGCTCCGAACTATGGCTACACCTTC | CASSLGGAAPNYGYTF
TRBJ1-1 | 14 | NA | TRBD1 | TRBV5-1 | TGCGCCAGCAGTAATGACAGGGGTAACACTGAAGCTTTCTTT | CASSNDRGNTEAFF
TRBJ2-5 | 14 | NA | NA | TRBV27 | TGTGCCAGCAGTAACGTGGGGCCGGGAGAGACCCAGTACTTC | CASSNVGPGETQYF
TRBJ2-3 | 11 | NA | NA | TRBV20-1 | TGCAGTGCCCTTCGTGGAGATACGCAGTATTTT | CSALRGDTQYF
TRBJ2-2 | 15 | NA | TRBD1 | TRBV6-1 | TGTGCCAGCAGCTCGGGACAGGGATACGGCGGGGAGCTGTTTTTT | CASSSGQGYGGELFF
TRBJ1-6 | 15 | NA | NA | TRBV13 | TGTGCCAGCAGCTTACAGCAGGGACGGGGTTCACCCCTCCACTTT | CASSLQQGRGSPLHF
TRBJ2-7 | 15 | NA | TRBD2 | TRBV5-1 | TGCGCCAGCAGCTTGTCAGCGGGAGCGCCCTACGAGCAGTACTTC | CASSLSAGAPYEQYF
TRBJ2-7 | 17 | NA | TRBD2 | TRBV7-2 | TGTGCCAGCAGCTTACCCTATGATAGCGGGAGAGACTACGAGCAGTACTTC | CASSLPYDSGRDYEQYF
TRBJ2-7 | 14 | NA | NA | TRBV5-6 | TGTGCCAGCAGCCAACCGGGACACGACTACGAGCAGTACTTC | CASSQPGHDYEQYF
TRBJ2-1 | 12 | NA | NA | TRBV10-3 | TGTGCCATCAGTGGAGGATACAATGAGCAGTTCTTC | CAISGGYNEQFF
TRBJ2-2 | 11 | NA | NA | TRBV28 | TGTGCCAGCACCTTAACAGGGGAGCTGTTTTTT | CASTLTGELFF
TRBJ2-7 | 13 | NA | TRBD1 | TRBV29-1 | TGCAGCGTTGTGACAGGGCTGTCCTACGAGCAGTACTTC | CSVVTGLSYEQYF
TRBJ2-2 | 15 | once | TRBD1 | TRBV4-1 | TGCGCCAGCAGCCAAGGGGACAGGGACACCGGGGAGCTGTTTTTT | CASSQGDRDTGELFF
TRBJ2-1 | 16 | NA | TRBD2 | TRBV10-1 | TGCGCCAGCAGTGACGTGCGGGAGGGCCTTTGGTATGAGCAGTTCTTC | CASSDVREGLWYEQFF
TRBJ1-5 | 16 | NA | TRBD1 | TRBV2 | TGTGCCAGCGGAAAGACAGGGCTAGGGATCAATCAGCCCCAGCATTTT | CASGKTGLGINQPQHF
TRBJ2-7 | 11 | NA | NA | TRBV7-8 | TGTGCCAGCAGCTTAGCAGGCGAGCAGTACTTC | CASSLAGEQYF
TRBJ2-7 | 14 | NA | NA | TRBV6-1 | TGTGCCAGCACCAGCCCGGGACTCTCCTACGAGCAGTACTTC | CASTSPGLSYEQYF
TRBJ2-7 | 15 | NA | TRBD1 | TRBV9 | TGTGCCAGCAGCGCGAGGGACAGGGAAGATGGCGAGCAGTACTTC | CASSARDREDGEQYF
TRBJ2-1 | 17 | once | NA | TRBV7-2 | TGTGCCAGCAGCGTACCTCGACTGGGCAGCTCCTACAATGAGCAGTTCTTC | CASSVPRLGSSYNEQFF
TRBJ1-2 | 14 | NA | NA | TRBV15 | TGTGCCACCAGTTTCGGCAGGGAAAACTATGGCTACACCTTC | CATSFGRENYGYTF
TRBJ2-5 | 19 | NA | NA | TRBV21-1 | TGTGCCAGCAGCATGAACGCTACTTTTCGTGCGGGAGTCGAGGAGACCCAGTACTTC | CASSMNATFRAGVEETQYF
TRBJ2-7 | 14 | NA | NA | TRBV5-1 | TGCGCCAGCAGCTTGGTTGGGGGGGCCCACGAGCAGTACTTC | CASSLVGGAHEQYF
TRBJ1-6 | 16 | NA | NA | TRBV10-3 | TGTGCCATCAGTAGGGACGTAGGAGGGGTTGATTCACCCCTCCACTTT | CAISRDVGGVDSPLHF
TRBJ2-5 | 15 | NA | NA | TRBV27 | TGTGCCAGCAGTAGGGTTGGCTTTGAAGGAGAGACCCAGTACTTC | CASSRVGFEGETQYF
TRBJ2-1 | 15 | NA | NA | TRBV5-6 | TGTGCCAGCAGCAGAACAGGAAACTCCTACAATGAGCAGTTCTTC | CASSRTGNSYNEQFF
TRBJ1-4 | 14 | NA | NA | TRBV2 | TGTGCCAGCAGTCAAAACAGGGTTTGGGAAAAACTGTTTTTT | CASSQNRVWEKLFF
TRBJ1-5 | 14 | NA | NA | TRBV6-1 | TGTGCCAGCAGTGAAGCGAAGGGCGGTCAGCCCCAGCATTTT | CASSEAKGGQPQHF
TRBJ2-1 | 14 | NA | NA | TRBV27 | TGTGCCAGCAGTTCGGCGGGGGCCCCCAGAGAGCAGTTCTTC | CASSSAGAPREQFF
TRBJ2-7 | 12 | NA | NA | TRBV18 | TGTGCCAGCTCACCAACGGATTACGAGCAGTACTTC | CASSPTDYEQYF
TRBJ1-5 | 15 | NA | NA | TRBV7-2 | TGTGCCAGCAGCTCCAGGGGTGGGGGCAATCAGCCCCAGCATTTT | CASSSRGGGNQPQHF
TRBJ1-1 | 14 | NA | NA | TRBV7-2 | TGTGCCAGCAGCCCGGGACGGTTGAACACTGAAGCTTTCTTT | CASSPGRLNTEAFF
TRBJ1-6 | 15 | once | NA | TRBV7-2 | TGTGCCAGCAGCTTGCTGACACCGAAGAATTCACCCCTCCACTTT | CASSLLTPKNSPLHF